The 27 T cell receptor beta chains reported below all come from one sample, sequenced in a study of cytomegalovirus exposure and HLA in healthy donors (dated by TCRdb to between 2016 and 2019). Library preparation was by the immunoSEQ multiplex PCR assay. For the multiplex PCR, a mixture combining 60 forward primers for TCR Vbeta segments and 13 reverse primers for TCR Jbeta segments was used. As stored in TCRdb, this immuneACCESS dataset retains in-frame rearrangements with V and J assigned. A fraction of the clones does not appear; measured against another copy, unresolved V genes explain less than half of the discrepancy, and the remainder lacks a known reason. Within this sample are over 110,000 clones, with 70% to 85% of them counted one time only. Around 2.6% of the sample rests with the top ten. Source material: PBMCs. Receptors were obtained from a male donor in good health and CMV-seronegative.

The chain recombines TRBV20-1 with TRBJ2-3, with D unresolved. The germline V gene has CDR1 DFQATT and CDR2 SNEGSKA (reference sequence). V lost 6 bases, J lost 5 bases, and 9 bases lay in between. There are 11 residues in the CDR3. This chain's CDR3 is CSADQRDTQYF. CDR3 DNA sequence: TGCAGTGCAGACCAGCGAGATACGCAGTATTTT.

The genes are TRBV2 and TRBJ2-2; D remains ambiguous. The germline gives CDR1 SNHLY, CDR2 FYNNEI. V lost 2 bases and J 6 bases, leaving 13 bases between the germline ends. This CDR3 comprises 15 residues. The CDR3 reads CASSESGGVAGELFF. CDR3 DNA sequence: TGTGCCAGCAGTGAATCTGGCGGTGTAGCCGGGGAGCTGTTTTTT.

The chain uses TRBV21-1 and TRBJ2-1; the table's D call, TRBD2, has no DNA check behind it. TRBV21-1 counts as a pseudogene. The CDR3 is made up of 20 amino acids. In DNA form, the CDR3 reads TGTGCCAGCAGCACTGCCACGGGGCGGGAGGACCCTTCGTCCCCCAATGAGCAGTTCTTC. It encodes CASSTATGREDPSSPNEQFF.

The chain recombines TRBV7-2 with TRBJ2-7, with D possibly being TRBD2 (5 bases). Trimming pared 0 bases from V and 5 bases from J, leaving 8 bases between. The CDR3 extends over 13 amino acids. Germline V gene lookup returns CDR1 SGHTA and CDR2 FQGNSA. CDR3 DNA sequence: TGTGCCAGCAGCTTAGCGGGAGCGCACGAGCAGTACTTC. Translating it yields CASSLAGAHEQYF.

The V gene is TRBV30, the J gene TRBJ2-7, with 9 bases lining up with TRBD1. CDR1 and CDR2 from the germline V gene are GTSNPN and SVGIG (reference sequence). Trimming at V came to 2 bases and at J to 9 bases, leaving 11 bases not matched to a gene. The CDR3 covers 14 residues. The CDR3 coding sequence is TGTGCCTGGAGTCCGGGACAGGGCTCCGGTCCGCAGTACTTC. Translated, it gives CAWSPGQGSGPQYF. Full variable domain (rest looked up from reference TRBV30 and TRBJ2-7): SQTIHQWPATLVQPVGSPLSLECTVEGTSNPNLYWYRQAAGRGLQLLFYSVGIGQISSEVPQNLSASRPQDRQFILSSKKLLLSDSGFYLCAWSPGQGSGPQYFGPGTRLTVT.

As regards this clone: The sample contains more than one DNA sequence encoding this CDR3. V is TRBV7-3 and J is TRBJ2-3; 9 bases agree with TRBD2. The CDR3 is made up of 16 amino acids. Germline loops: CDR1 SGHTA, CDR2 FQGTGA. After removal of 2 bases from V and 2 bases from J, the junction contained 5 bases not matched to a gene. The CDR3 is CASSLGLAGNTDTQYF. DNA of the CDR3: TGTGCCAGCAGCTTAGGGCTAGCGGGGAACACAGATACGCAGTATTTT.

This sequence joins TRBV6-5 and TRBJ2-7; 15 bases are a match to TRBD2. Trimming cost V 4 bases and J 6 bases; bases outside gene matches: 7. CDR3 size: 16 residues. Germline CDR1 is MNHEY and CDR2 is SVGAGI. CDR3 residues: CASSSRTSGRASEQYF. The CDR3 region has the DNA TGTGCCAGCAGTTCTAGGACTAGCGGGAGGGCCTCCGAGCAGTACTTC.

This clone was observed once. The chain uses TRBV7-9 and TRBJ1-1; the match to TRBD1 covers 8 bases. The V segment lost 5 bases and the J segment 6 bases; nucleotides outside the gene matches: 14. This CDR3 has 16 amino acids. Germline CDR1 and CDR2: SEHNR and FQNEAQ (reference sequence). The CDR3 bases are TGTGCCAGCAGCCTGTCCAGGGGGCTTCAGGACGCTGAAGCTTTCTTT. Protein: CASSLSRGLQDAEAFF. The full variable domain, in which reference TRBV7-9 and TRBJ1-1 provide the parts outside the CDR3, is DTGVSQNPRHKITKRGQNVTFRCDPISEHNRLYWYRQTLGQGPEFLTYFQNEAQLEKSRLLSDRFSAERPKGSFSTLEIQRTEQGDSAMYLCASSLSRGLQDAEAFFGQGTRLTVV.

This clone showed up just once. The gene calls are TRBV4-3 and TRBJ2-3; 10 nucleotides agree with TRBD2. The germline gives CDR1 LGHNA, CDR2 YSLEER. The length of the CDR3 is 17 residues. With V trimmed by 0 bases and J by 2 bases, 5 bases remained unmatched. The CDR3: CASSQDPLAGSTDTQYF. As DNA, the CDR3 is TGCGCCAGCAGCCAAGATCCACTAGCGGGATCCACAGATACGCAGTATTTT.

The CDR3 protein is CASSLNPANTGELFF. Here the CDR3 DNA reads TGTGCCAGCAGCTTGAACCCGGCGAACACCGGGGAGCTGTTTTTT. This rearrangement joins TRBV7-3 to TRBJ2-2; the D is unclear. This CDR3 has 15 residues. The V and J ends lost 3 bases and 0 bases respectively, with 8 bases between them. CDR1 is SGHTA and CDR2 is FQGTGA in the germline V gene.

This rearrangement joins TRBV15 to TRBJ2-3, with no clear D. Germline V lookup: CDR1 LNHNV, CDR2 YYDKDF (reference sequence). The CDR3 has 11 residues. The V and J ends lost 5 bases and 4 bases respectively, with 4 bases between them. The CDR3 region has the DNA TGTGCCACCAGCGCGGCAGATACGCAGTATTTT. This translates into CATSAADTQYF.

The chain carries TRBV4-3 and TRBJ1-1; D gene uncertain. The germline CDR1 and CDR2 sequences are LGHNA and YSLEER. Trimming stripped 1 base from V and 0 bases from J, with 9 bases between. The CDR3 is 15 amino acids. The chain's CDR3 is CASSQGPRMNTEAFF. CDR3 DNA: TGCGCCAGCAGCCAAGGGCCCAGAATGAACACTGAAGCTTTCTTT.

V usage is TRBV11-1 and J usage is TRBJ2-1; 9 nucleotides align to TRBD2. CDR3 length: 18 residues. Per the germline V gene, CDR1 is SGHAT and CDR2 is FQDESV (reference sequence). Germline trimming cut 5 bases from V and 2 bases from J; bases unmatched to any gene: 13. CDR3 in amino acids: CASSPAGGASVAYNEQFF. The CDR3 bases are TGTGCCAGCAGCCCCGCGGGGGGGGCTAGCGTCGCCTACAATGAGCAGTTCTTC.

In its sample, this clone was seen once. The CDR3 DNA sequence: TGTGCCAGCAGCGTAGCGGACAGCAGCTCCTACGAGCAGTACTTC. Translated, it gives CASSVADSSSYEQYF. This chain links TRBV9 with TRBJ2-7; possible D gene TRBD1, 6 bases. Deletions cut 0 bases from V and 0 bases from J, with 10 bases between. In germline, CDR1 is SGDLS, CDR2 YYNGEE. The CDR3 has 15 residues.

The chain is built from TRBV10-2 and TRBJ1-2; no clear D. The germline CDR1 and CDR2 sequences are WSHSY and SAAADI. CDR3 length equals 12 residues. V gave up 7 bases and J gave up 11 bases, with 17 bases separating them. The DNA of the CDR3 is TGCGCCAGCACGAGTGGGCAGCCCCTATACACCTTC. Its protein is CASTSGQPLYTF.

This chain connects TRBV15 to TRBJ1-1, with 10 bases aligning to TRBD1. Trimming cost V 3 bases and J 1 base; bases outside gene matches: 5. Germline CDR1 reads LNHNV; CDR2 reads YYDKDF (reference sequence). The CDR3 consists of 16 residues. For the CDR3, the DNA is TGTGCCACCAGCAGGGAGAGGACAGGGGGGAACACTGAAGCTTTCTTT. Translation gives CATSRERTGGNTEAFF.

This clone appeared once. The V call is TRBV9, the J call TRBJ2-7, with 7 bases identical to TRBD2. V was pared by 1 base and J by 4 bases, with 8 bases of the junction left unmatched. Germline CDR1 and CDR2: SGDLS and YYNGEE. CDR3 length equals 15 residues. DNA of the CDR3: TGTGCCAGCAGCGTATCGGCCGGTAGCGGGTACGAGCAGTACTTC. Translation: CASSVSAGSGYEQYF.

The chain uses TRBV4-1 and TRBJ2-3; 10 nucleotides align to TRBD2. The CDR3 is made up of 21 amino acids. J was trimmed by 1 base and V by 5 bases; bases with no gene match: 21. The germline V gene encodes CDR1 MGHRA and CDR2 YSYEKL. The CDR3 sequence is CASSSPRVLAGEGVGTDTQYF. CDR3 coding DNA: TGCGCCAGCAGCTCGCCTCGGGTTCTAGCGGGAGAGGGTGTAGGCACAGATACGCAGTATTTT.

The chain employs TRBV21-1 and TRBJ2-7; no DNA check was done on the table's D call, TRBD2. TRBV21-1 is assigned pseudogene status. The CDR3 has 12 residues. The CDR3 DNA reads as TGTGCCAGCAGCAAAGGACTATACGAGCAGTACTTC. Encoded protein: CASSKGLYEQYF.

The chain uses TRBV6-6 and TRBJ2-5, with TRBD2 matching 9 bases. TRBJ2-7 explains the end of the DNA better; the J call may be wrong. This CDR3 comprises 15 residues. CDR1 is MNHNY, CDR2 SVGAGI, per germline (reference sequence). CDR3 region: CASSYAASGIYEQYF. The CDR3 bases are TGTGCCAGCAGTTACGCGGCTAGCGGGATTTACGAGCAGTACTTC.

A few counts support this clone. The chain recombines TRBV5-1 with TRBJ2-7, with TRBD2 matching 10 bases. Judging by the DNA end, TRBJ2-1 fits better; the J call may be wrong. Germline CDR1 is SGHRS and CDR2 is YFSETQ. The CDR3 is 16 amino acids. In DNA form, the CDR3 reads TGCGCCAGCAGCGGGGGAGCGGGAGGGGATGGCAATGAGCAGTTCTTC. Translation gives CASSGGAGGDGNEQFF.

The chain couples TRBV7-2 to TRBJ2-1; 15 bases match TRBD2. The CDR3 consists of 15 residues. J was trimmed by 10 bases and V by 3 bases; bases with no gene match: 4. Germline V lookup: CDR1 SGHTA, CDR2 FQGNSA. The CDR3 coding sequence is TGTGCCAGCAGCTTCCGGACTAGCGGGAGGGGGGAGCAGTTCTTC. This sequence encodes CASSFRTSGRGEQFF.

The rearrangement links TRBV7-7 to TRBJ2-3, with D possibly being TRBD2 (6 bases). Germline CDR1 is SSHAT and CDR2 is FNYEAQ (reference sequence). The CDR3 has 15 residues. The V end lost 2 bases, the J end lost 0 bases, and 9 bases lay between the germline ends. For the CDR3, the DNA is TGTGCCAGCAGCTTACTCAGCGGGAGCACAGATACGCAGTATTTT. Encoded protein: CASSLLSGSTDTQYF.

As for this clone: The same CDR3 also results from other DNA sequences found in this sample. The rearrangement joins TRBV9 to TRBJ1-1, with D possibly TRBD1 on 5 matching bases. The CDR3 loop spans 13 amino acids. Germline lookup yields CDR1 SGDLS and CDR2 YYNGEE. Trimming cost V 0 bases and J 5 bases, with 8 bases left between them. Here the CDR3 reads CASSVGGRTEAFF. CDR3 nucleotides: TGTGCCAGCAGCGTAGGGGGCCGTACTGAAGCTTTCTTT.

A few counts support this clone. J is TRBJ2-7 and V is TRBV29-1, with D unclear. The V end lost 4 bases, the J end lost 0 bases, and 10 bases lay between the germline ends. CDR3 length: 13 amino acids. Germline V lookup: CDR1 SQVTM, CDR2 ANQGSEA. As DNA, the CDR3 is TGCAGCGTTGGGTCGGCTAGCTCCTACGAGCAGTACTTC. Residues: CSVGSASSYEQYF.

This sequence joins TRBV5-1 and TRBJ1-2; D unclear. Germline V gene sequence: CDR1 SGHRS, CDR2 YFSETQ. Trimming pared 2 bases from V and 0 bases from J, leaving 5 bases between. The CDR3 is made up of 13 amino acids. The CDR3 spells CASSFRANYGYTF. In DNA form, the CDR3 reads TGCGCCAGCAGCTTTCGGGCTAACTATGGCTACACCTTC.

In the case of this clone: Its ends do not fully match the called genes, so a read error is possible. The V and J genes are TRBV7-7 and TRBJ2-1; a possible D gene is TRBD2 (9 bases). CDR1 SSHAT and CDR2 FNYEAQ come from the germline V gene (reference sequence). CDR3 length equals 16 residues. In nucleotides, the CDR3 is TGTGCTAGCAGCCCAGCCCTAGCGGGACAGGCCAATGAGCAGTTCTTC. As protein: CASSPALAGQANEQFF. Full variable domain (rest looked up from reference TRBV7-7 and TRBJ2-1): GAGVSQSPRYKVTKRGQDVTLRCDPISSHATLYWYQQALGQGPEFLTYFNYEAQPDKSGLPSDRFSAERPEGSISTLTIQRTEQRDSAMYRCASSPALAGQANEQFFGPGTRLTVL.